This TCR beta chain was found in a study of T cell clones after liver transplantation. The wider study: A pre-transplant mixed lymphocyte reaction with TCRbeta sequencing defined graft-donor-reactive clones followed in post-transplant blood. Apart from three HCV-positive recipients, transplants were for non-autoimmune, non-viral reasons.

The method was immunoSEQ multiplex PCR; TCRdb's version includes in-frame clones alone and lacks a portion of them. The sample yields tens of thousands of clones, about 91% seen once. Thawed unstimulated PBMCs were FACS-sorted by CD3, CD4 and CD8 into two populations. The study, taken as a whole, reports: A larger donor-reactive than third-party decline suggested partial antigen-specific deletion.

V shed 0 bases and J shed 0 bases, with 9 bases lying between them. The CDR3 runs to 15 residues. Per germline, CDR1 SGHAT and CDR2 FQNNGV. Concerning this clone itself: The antigen remains undetermined.

This clonotype was obtained from a human patient who received a liver transplant. Some T cells may be transferred from the graft donor. The sample here was CD4+ T cells from blood, taken approximately 25 months after liver transplant. The chain carries TRBV11-2 and TRBJ2-7; TRBD2 is a possible D gene (6 bases). CDR3 sequence: CASSLEEGYSYEQYF. The CDR3 region has the DNA TGTGCCAGCAGCTTAGAGGAGGGATACTCCTACGAGCAGTACTTC. Combining the CDR3 with reference TRBV11-2 and TRBJ2-7 gives the whole variable domain EAGVAQSPRYKIIEKRQSVAFWCNPISGHATLYWYQQILGQGPKLLIQFQNNGVVDDSQLPKDRFSAERLKGVDSTLKIQPAKLEDSAVYLCASSLEEGYSYEQYFGPGTRLTVT.